This T cell receptor beta chain was identified in a study of OX40 agonist ivuxolimab in advanced cancers. Findings and caveats of the study: Among the nonresponders, some also had low normalized T-cell clonal expansion.

CDR1 is MDHEN and CDR2 is SYDVKM in the germline V gene. Trimming removed 6 bases from V and 2 bases from J, with 10 bases in between. CDR3 size: 13 residues. Measured with immunoSEQ multiplex PCR; TCRdb has only the in-frame clones, and not every one. Of over 150,000 clones in the sample, around 94% were seen once. Comments on this clone: What it binds is unknown.

This sequence was found in an adult with an advanced solid tumor such as melanoma, head and neck, liver or kidney cancer. The material was CD4+ or CD8+ T cells sorted from blood, obtained in a trial of the OX40 agonist ivuxolimab. The chain combines TRBV28 with TRBJ1-1; D call uncertain. This CDR3 reads CASSTVPNTEAFF. The CDR3 nucleotides read TGTGCCAGCAGCACCGTCCCTAACACTGAAGCTTTCTTT.